These T cell receptor beta chains were read from a single sample in a study of human versus mouse CDR3 diversity and MHC coevolution. The assay was immunoSEQ multiplex PCR, and TCRdb's table has in-frame clones only and misses some. The sample carries about 83,000 clones, 92% recorded once. Sequencing was carried out using naive CD4+ T cells from blood. The source of these receptors is a person aged 30 to 70 in good health. Each CDR3 is given with its conserved first and last residue. The order of the fields is D gene, V gene, J gene, clone size, CDR3 protein, CDR3 DNA. The D gene is left open where the match is weak. For some rows the clone size is stated as once, few or many, or as a class when expanded; others skip it.

TRBD1,TRBV10-3,TRBJ1-1,few,CAISGKGQGPPEAFF,TGTGCCATCAGTGGGAAGGGACAGGGTCCGCCTGAAGCTTTCTTT
.,TRBV10-2,TRBJ2-1,.,CASSESGQRYNEQFF,TGCGCCAGCAGTGAGTCTGGCCAGCGGTACAATGAGCAGTTCTTC
.,TRBV6-1,TRBJ1-1,.,CASSDTGIRTEAFF,TGTGCCAGCAGTGATACGGGTATCCGAACTGAAGCTTTCTTT
TRBD1,TRBV4-1,TRBJ1-1,.,CASSQADFWGQSNTEAFF,TGCGCCAGCAGCCAAGCCGATTTTTGGGGACAGAGTAACACTGAAGCTTTCTTT
.,TRBV11-3,TRBJ2-1,.,CASSLGLGGEQFF,TGTGCCAGCAGCTTAGGGTTAGGAGGGGAGCAGTTCTTC
.,TRBV7-2,TRBJ1-6,.,CASSPQGVGNSPLHF,TGTGCCAGCAGCCCCCAAGGGGTCGGTAATTCACCCCTCCACTTT
.,TRBV19,TRBJ1-5,.,CASSIGSSNQPQHF,TGTGCCAGTAGTATTGGCAGTAGCAATCAGCCCCAGCATTTT
TRBD1,TRBV7-9,TRBJ2-2,.,CASSHADRASTGELFF,TGTGCCAGCAGCCATGCGGACAGGGCTAGCACCGGGGAGCTGTTTTTT
.,TRBV18,TRBJ2-7,.,CASSLQTALLDEQYF,TGTGCCAGCTCACTGCAGACAGCACTACTTGACGAGCAGTACTTC
TRBD2,TRBV13,TRBJ2-7,.,CASSSPGGYEQYF,TGTGCCAGCAGCTCCCCGGGGGGCTACGAGCAGTACTTC
TRBD2,TRBV7-8,TRBJ2-7,once,CASSLEAGGSYEQYF,TGTGCCAGCAGCTTAGAAGCGGGGGGTTCCTACGAGCAGTACTTC
TRBD2,TRBV11-2,TRBJ2-5,.,CASSSVPRGGETQYF,TGTGCCAGCAGCTCAGTCCCCCGGGGGGGAGAGACCCAGTACTTC
.,TRBV6-5,TRBJ1-1,once,CASTGTANTEAFF,TGTGCCAGCACCGGAACAGCTAACACTGAAGCTTTCTTT
TRBD2,TRBV4-2,TRBJ2-5,.,CASSQGSGIQETQYF,TGTGCCAGCAGCCAGGGCAGCGGGATCCAAGAGACCCAGTACTTC
TRBD2,TRBV6-5,TRBJ2-3,.,CASTWPGGHTQYF,TGTGCCAGCACTTGGCCGGGGGGGCATACGCAGTATTTT
TRBD2,TRBV14,TRBJ2-7,.,CASSKLAGGSYEQYF,TGTGCCAGCAGCAAACTAGCGGGAGGATCCTACGAGCAGTACTTC
TRBD1,TRBV2,TRBJ1-5,.,CASSEQGLSNQPQHF,TGTGCCAGCAGCGAACAGGGGCTTAGCAATCAGCCCCAGCATTTT
TRBD1,TRBV4-1,TRBJ1-1,.,CASSQGQGLNTEAFF,TGCGCCAGCAGCCAAGGACAGGGGCTGAACACTGAAGCTTTCTTT
TRBD1,TRBV6-5,TRBJ2-1,.,CASSYSPDRGLGEQFF,TGTGCCAGCAGTTACTCCCCGGACAGGGGTTTGGGTGAGCAGTTCTTC
.,TRBV4-2,TRBJ2-3,.,CASSQVGRPDTQYF,TGTGCCAGCAGCCAAGTCGGCAGGCCGGATACGCAGTATTTT
TRBD2,TRBV7-9,TRBJ2-3,.,CASKWGGIGTDTQYF,TGTGCCAGCAAGTGGGGGGGTATAGGCACAGATACGCAGTATTTT
TRBD1,TRBV5-1,TRBJ2-3,.,CASSPGQGTDTQYF,TGCGCCAGCAGCCCCGGACAGGGTACAGATACGCAGTATTTT
.,TRBV6-1,TRBJ2-7,once,CASSEEGGLHYEQYF,TGTGCCAGCAGTGAAGAGGGGGGGCTTCACTACGAGCAGTACTTC